The 24 T cell receptor beta chains given below trace back to one sample, sequenced in a study of T cell responses to AZD1222 COVID-19 vaccine. Assay: immunoSEQ multiplex PCR; the TCRdb copy retains only in-frame clones and omits some. The table shows some 120,000 clones, with approximately 85% occurring only once. Sequencing used peripheral blood, obtained on day 0 of AZD1222 vaccination. The receptors here all came from an adult in good health.

The chain carries TRBV3-1 (or the pseudogene TRBV3-2) and TRBJ1-4, with TRBD1 matching over 7 bases. The CDR3 sequence is 15 residues long. CDR1 is LGHDT and CDR2 is YNNKEL in the germline V gene (reference sequence). J was trimmed by 8 bases and V by 8 bases; bases with no gene match: 14. Here the CDR3 DNA reads TGTGCCAGCGCGGTTTCAGGGGGAGGACGGGAAAAACTGTTTTTT. It translates to CASAVSGGGREKLFF.

The V and J genes are TRBV6-5 and TRBJ1-5; 7 nucleotides line up with TRBD1. V was clipped by 8 bases and J by 2 bases; unmatched bases: 3. CDR3 length equals 13 residues. Germline CDR1 reads MNHEY; CDR2 reads SVGAGI. This CDR3 reads CASFDRGNQPQHF. Written as DNA, the CDR3 is TGTGCCAGCTTCGACAGGGGCAATCAGCCCCAGCATTTT.

This clone was recorded a few times. The chain uses TRBV19 and TRBJ1-2; possibly TRBD1 for D (5 bases). Germline assignment: CDR1 LNHDA and CDR2 SQIVND (reference sequence). The CDR3 sequence is 13 residues long. V lost 10 bases and J lost 4, with 16 bases in between. The CDR3 sequence is CATGVKTSYGYTF. The CDR3 DNA is TGTGCCACGGGGGTGAAGACTAGCTATGGCTACACCTTC.

The chain is built from TRBV7-9 and TRBJ1-1, with D possibly matching TRBD1 (5 bases). CDR3 length equals 18 residues. The V gene lost 3 bases and the J gene lost 4 bases, with 24 bases spanning the gap. Germline lookup yields CDR1 SEHNR and CDR2 FQNEAQ (reference sequence). The DNA of the CDR3 is TGTGCCAGCAGCTTTGGTCAGGGAATTCTGCGTGATGCCACTGAAGCTTTCTTT. The encoded protein is CASSFGQGILRDATEAFF.

Here the CDR3 reads CASSSAGTGGTEAFF. CDR3 bases: TGCGCCAGCAGCTCCGCCGGGACAGGGGGCACTGAAGCTTTCTTT. This chain links TRBV5-1 with TRBJ1-1; the match to TRBD1 covers 11 bases. CDR1 is SGHRS, CDR2 YFSETQ, per germline. This CDR3 contains 15 residues. Losses at the gene ends were 3 bases for V and 4 bases for J; bases not matched to a gene: 5.

The chain joins TRBV7-6 to TRBJ1-6; D perhaps matches TRBD1 (5 bases). From germline, CDR1 is SGHVS and CDR2 FNYEAQ. V dropped 0 bases and J dropped 0 bases, with 9 bases sitting between them. This CDR3 comprises 17 residues. The CDR3 protein is CASSLADTSSYNSPLHF. As DNA, the CDR3 is TGTGCCAGCAGCTTAGCGGACACGAGCTCCTATAATTCACCCCTCCACTTT.

The rearrangement uses TRBV21-1 and TRBJ1-1. TRBV21-1 is a pseudogene locus. The CDR3 runs to 16 residues. As DNA, the CDR3 is TGTGCCAGCAGCTCAAGCAAAGGGCGGAAGAACACTGAAGCTTTCTTT. Its translation is CASSSSKGRKNTEAFF.

This clone was counted only a few times. V is TRBV10-2 and J is TRBJ1-5; D gene ambiguous. V dropped 0 bases and J dropped 8 bases, with 14 bases sitting between them. The germline CDR1 and CDR2 sequences are WSHSY and SAAADI. The CDR3 sequence is 15 residues long. CDR3 loop: CASSESERNGKPQHF. The DNA of the CDR3 is TGCGCCAGCAGTGAGTCAGAGCGCAATGGGAAGCCCCAGCATTTT.

V usage is TRBV5-1 and J usage is TRBJ2-7; TRBD1 might be the D (5 bases). CDR1 SGHRS and CDR2 YFSETQ come from the germline V gene. CDR3 length: 14 residues. Trimming left V 1 base short and J 5 bases short, with 13 bases between. CDR3 DNA sequence: TGCGCCAGCAGCTTGCGCCAGGGTCTCAACGAGCAGTACTTC. This sequence encodes CASSLRQGLNEQYF.

The J gene is TRBJ2-1, the V gene TRBV11-3, with D perhaps assigned TRBD1 or TRBD2 (6 bases each). With 5 bases removed from V and 2 bases from J, the gap between germline ends came to 16 bases. The CDR3 is 16 residues long. Germline V CDR1 and CDR2: SGHNT, YENEEA. The CDR3, as DNA: TGTGCCAGCAGCATGGGAGCCGGGGGCCCCTACAATGAGCAGTTCTTC. This encodes CASSMGAGGPYNEQFF. The whole variable domain, remainder taken from reference TRBV11-3 and TRBJ2-1, is EAGVVQSPRYKIIEKKQPVAFWCNPISGHNTLYWYLQNLGQGPELLIRYENEEAVDDSQLPKDRFSAERLKGVDSTLKIQPAELGDSAVYLCASSMGAGGPYNEQFFGPGTRLTVL.

With respect to this clone: The sample has other DNA sequences that encode this CDR3 too. V gene TRBV5-1 combines with J gene TRBJ2-5, with D possibly being TRBD1 (5 bases). The CDR3 is made up of 14 amino acids. CDR1 is SGHRS and CDR2 is YFSETQ in the germline V gene. V gave up 0 bases and J gave up 2 bases, with 8 bases separating them. The CDR3 nucleotides read TGCGCCAGCAGCTTGGGGGCAGGGCAAGAGACCCAGTACTTC. Encoded protein: CASSLGAGQETQYF.

The rearrangement links TRBV10-1 to TRBJ1-4, with D unresolved. CDR1 and CDR2 from the germline V gene are WNHNN and SYGVQD (reference sequence). The CDR3 is 14 amino acids. The germline V and J ends were trimmed by 3 bases and 3 bases, with 8 bases remaining between them. The CDR3 coding sequence is TGCGCCAGCAGTGATGGAAGCCCTAATGAAAAACTGTTTTTT. Translated: CASSDGSPNEKLFF.

The chain joins TRBV3-1 (or the pseudogene TRBV3-2) to TRBJ1-5; tentative D call: TRBD1 (5 bases). The CDR3 sequence is 16 residues long. Germline-derived CDR1 and CDR2 are LGHDT and YNNKEL (reference sequence). V shed 2 bases and J shed 1 base, with 12 bases lying between them. The CDR3 sequence: CASSQNLGGSNQPQHF. CDR3 coding DNA: TGTGCCAGCAGCCAAAATTTGGGGGGGAGCAATCAGCCCCAGCATTTT.

Concerning this clone: Other DNA variants within this sample encode the same CDR3. CDR3 sequence (DNA): TGTGCCAGCTCACCGCGTGGAGAGACCCAGTACTTC. Translated: CASSPRGETQYF. The chain is built from TRBV18 and TRBJ2-5; D is uncertain. This CDR3 is 12 amino acids long. V was shortened by 3 bases and J by 4 bases, with 6 bases between the two germline ends. The germline gives CDR1 KGHSH, CDR2 LQKENI.

This chain links TRBV29-1 with TRBJ2-7; either TRBD1 or TRBD2 may fit D (6 bases each). The CDR3 loop spans 13 amino acids. V was shortened by 5 bases and J by 3 bases, with 14 bases between the two germline ends. Per germline, CDR1 SQVTM and CDR2 ANQGSEA. The DNA of the CDR3 is TGCAGCGTTAGCTTAGGGGGGAGCTACGAGCAGTACTTC. Protein: CSVSLGGSYEQYF.

Only a few counts were recorded for this clone. This chain uses TRBV6-5 with TRBJ1-6; no clear D. Per germline, CDR1 MNHEY and CDR2 SVGAGI. The V and J ends lost 7 bases and 0 bases respectively, with 7 bases between them. The CDR3 is 14 amino acids. The DNA for the CDR3 is TGTGCCAGCAATTCCCCCTCCTATAATTCACCCCTCCACTTT. Amino acids: CASNSPSYNSPLHF.

The chain carries TRBV6-2 or TRBV6-3 and TRBJ2-7, with 13 bases matching TRBD2. The CDR3 has 16 amino acids. V lost 5 bases and J lost 5; bases outside the gene matches: 9. The germline V gene encodes CDR1 MNHEY and CDR2 SVGEGT. Written as DNA, the CDR3 is TGTGCCAGCAGTCTAGGACTAGCGGGAGACCCCCACGAGCAGTACTTC. As protein: CASSLGLAGDPHEQYF.

V and J are TRBV19 and TRBJ2-5; 7 bases line up with TRBD2. Germline CDR1 and CDR2: LNHDA and SQIVND (reference sequence). CDR3 size: 14 residues. V lost 5 bases and J lost 2; bases outside the gene matches: 5. The CDR3 nucleotides read TGTGCCAGTAGTTTCGCTAGCGGACAAGAGACCCAGTACTTC. Its protein product is CASSFASGQETQYF.

The chain carries TRBV5-1 and TRBJ1-4; D gene uncertain. The V and J ends lost 2 bases and 2 bases respectively, with 7 bases between them. CDR3 length: 14 amino acids. CDR1 SGHRS and CDR2 YFSETQ come from the germline V gene. The CDR3 loop is CASSLRGTNEKLFF. The DNA of the CDR3 is TGCGCCAGCAGCTTAAGAGGGACTAATGAAAAACTGTTTTTT.

This rearrangement joins TRBV7-9 to TRBJ2-7; D might be TRBD1 or TRBD2, each matching 6 bases. Germline V gene sequence: CDR1 SEHNR, CDR2 FQNEAQ (reference sequence). The CDR3 is 17 residues long. Trimming stripped 1 base from V and 2 bases from J, with 18 bases between. CDR3 protein: CASSLGDTSRATYEQYF. The DNA for the CDR3 is TGTGCCAGCAGCTTAGGGGACACTAGCAGGGCTACCTACGAGCAGTACTTC.

CDR3 nucleotide sequence: TGTGCCAGCAGTTTAGGCGGGGGGGCCACAGATACGCAGTATTTT. Its protein product is CASSLGGGATDTQYF. This chain links TRBV28 with TRBJ2-3, with TRBD2 identical over 9 bases. The V gene's germline CDR1 is MDHEN and CDR2 SYDVKM. The length of the CDR3 is 15 residues. The V gene end was trimmed by 2 bases and the J gene end by 2 bases; junction bases not matched to a gene: 2.

The J gene is TRBJ1-6, the V gene TRBV24-1; D remains ambiguous. V lost 1 base and J lost 6, with 9 bases in between. CDR1 is KGHDR and CDR2 is SFDVKD in the germline V gene. The CDR3 consists of 15 residues. CDR3 nucleotides: TGTGCCACCAGTGATTTACCCCGAGGTAATTCACCCCTCCACTTT. As protein: CATSDLPRGNSPLHF.

The chain recombines TRBV19 with TRBJ1-2; D is unclear. CDR1 and CDR2 from the germline V gene are LNHDA and SQIVND (reference sequence). The CDR3 loop spans 12 amino acids. The V and J ends lost 10 bases and 5 bases respectively, with 14 bases between them. The CDR3 reads CATLGVRYGYTF. DNA for the CDR3: TGTGCCACTCTGGGCGTTAGGTATGGCTACACCTTC.

This clone occurred a few times. The rearrangement links TRBV6-2 or TRBV6-3 to TRBJ1-5; D is perhaps TRBD1 (5 bases). The V gene's germline CDR1 is MNHEY and CDR2 SVGEGT. The CDR3 is made up of 13 amino acids. Trimming removed 6 bases at V and 0 bases at J, with 6 bases between. The chain's CDR3 is CASSDSSNQPQHF. CDR3 nucleotides: TGTGCCAGCAGCGACAGTAGCAATCAGCCCCAGCATTTT.